This TCR beta chain is from a study of T cell repertoires in cytomegalovirus infection. Losses at the gene ends were 4 bases for V and 8 bases for J; bases not matched to a gene: 18. The germline V gene has CDR1 SGHAT and CDR2 FQNNGV. The CDR3 is 17 residues long. TCRdb re-called the reads with MiXCR, one entry per CDR3 protein. The data contain 310,000 or so distinct CDR3 sequences, under 20% of them singletons. V usage is TRBV11-2 and J usage is TRBJ1-2; TRBD1 agrees at 8 bases. Sequenced material: PBMCs. The TCR was taken from a human donor in good health (CMV status not recorded). Some clones in this sample may be carry-over from other donors' samples. The CDR3 DNA reads as TGTGCCAGCAGCTCGCCCGAACAGGGGGGCGGGGAGCGAGGCTACACCTTC. Translation: CASSSPEQGGGERGYTF.